Here is one T cell receptor (beta chain) with its context. Its specificity is unknown. The sample is drawn from a study of cytomegalovirus exposure and HLA in healthy donors. Points from the study as a whole: When a later analysis was performed, an Asian-associated ancestry cluster reportedly had fewer N-insertions than the roughly 700-donor mean.

This CDR3 has 15 residues. CDR1 and CDR2 from the germline V gene are LGHNT and FRNRAP. The V segment lost 1 base and the J segment 4 bases; nucleotides outside the gene matches: 2. A multiplex PCR was run with 60 Vbeta primers and 13 Jbeta primers. Produced via immunoSEQ multiplex PCR; TCRdb's table is partial and in-frame only. The table has 150,000 or so clones, less than 85% seen once. This receptor was obtained from a woman between 50 and 59 years old in good health and CMV-seropositive. Sequenced input: PBMCs. The chain combines TRBV12-5 with TRBJ1-2; 11 bases align to TRBD1. The CDR3 spells CASGLGTGGGYGYTF. CDR3 in DNA: TGTGCTAGTGGTTTGGGGACAGGGGGCGGCTATGGCTACACCTTC.